This T cell receptor beta chain stems from a study of cytomegalovirus exposure and HLA in healthy donors. Overall study context: T cells numbering about 180 million yielded around 120 million unique TCR beta sequences in an earlier analysis.

In the case of this clone: Its antigen remains unidentified.

60 Vbeta and 13 Jbeta primers were used in PCR. Method: immunoSEQ multiplex PCR; TCRdb's copy keeps in-frame clones and lacks some. The sample includes some 120,000 clones, 75% seen only once; the top ten take around 3.2%. Study results and caveats: Among TCR beta chains, those listed as cytomegalovirus-associated numbered more than 150. Many donors carried some public TCRs, although rarity characterized most TCR sequences. In a later analysis, HLA-associated beta chains showed higher expansion and lower generation probabilities than comparable chains.

CDR1 and CDR2 (germline): MNHNS, SASEGT. This CDR3 contains 15 residues. Trimming removed 8 bases from V and 8 bases from J; junction bases left unmatched: 13. This receptor was obtained from a man aged 25 to 40 in good health and CMV-seronegative. The chain has TRBV6-1 and TRBJ1-1, with 11 bases identical to TRBD1. The sequenced material came from PBMCs. The DNA of the CDR3 is TGTGCCAGCGTAGGGACTGGGACAGGGGGTCTAGAAGCTTTCTTT. Translation: CASVGTGTGGLEAFF.